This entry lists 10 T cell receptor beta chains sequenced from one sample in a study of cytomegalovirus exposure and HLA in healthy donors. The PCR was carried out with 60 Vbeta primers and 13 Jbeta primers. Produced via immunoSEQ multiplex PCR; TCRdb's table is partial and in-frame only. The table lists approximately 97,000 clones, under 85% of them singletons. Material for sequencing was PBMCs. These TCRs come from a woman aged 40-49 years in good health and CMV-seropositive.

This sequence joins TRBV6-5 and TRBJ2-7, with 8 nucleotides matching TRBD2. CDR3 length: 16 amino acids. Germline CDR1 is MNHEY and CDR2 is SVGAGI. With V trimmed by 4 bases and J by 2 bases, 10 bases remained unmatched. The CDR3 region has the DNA TGTGCCAGCAGTTCCCGGGGGGGCGCTTCCACCTACGAGCAGTACTTC. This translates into CASSSRGGASTYEQYF.

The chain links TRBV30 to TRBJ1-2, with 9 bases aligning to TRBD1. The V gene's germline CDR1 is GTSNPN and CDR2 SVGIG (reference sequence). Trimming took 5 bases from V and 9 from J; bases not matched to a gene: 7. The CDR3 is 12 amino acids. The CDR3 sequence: CAWAQGAWSYTF. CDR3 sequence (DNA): TGTGCCTGGGCACAGGGGGCTTGGAGCTACACCTTC.

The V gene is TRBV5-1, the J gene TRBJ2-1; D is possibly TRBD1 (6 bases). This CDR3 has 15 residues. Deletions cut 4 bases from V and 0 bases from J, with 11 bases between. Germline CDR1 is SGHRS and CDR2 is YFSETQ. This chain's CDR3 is CASSTDRNSYNEQFF. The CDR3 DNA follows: TGCGCCAGCAGCACCGACAGGAACTCCTACAATGAGCAGTTCTTC.

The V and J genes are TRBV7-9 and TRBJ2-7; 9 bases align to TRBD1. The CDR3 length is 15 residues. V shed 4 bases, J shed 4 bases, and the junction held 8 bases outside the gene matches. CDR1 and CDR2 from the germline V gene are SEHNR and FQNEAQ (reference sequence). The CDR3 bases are TGTGCCAGCAGCTCGTCCGGGACAGGGTATTACGAGCAGTACTTC. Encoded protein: CASSSSGTGYYEQYF.

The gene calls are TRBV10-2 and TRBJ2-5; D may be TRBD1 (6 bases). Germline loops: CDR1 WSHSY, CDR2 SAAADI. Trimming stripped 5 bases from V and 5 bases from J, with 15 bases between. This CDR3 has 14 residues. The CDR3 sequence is CASSRGGYGETQYF. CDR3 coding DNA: TGCGCCAGCAGTCGTGGGGGCTATGGGGAGACCCAGTACTTC.

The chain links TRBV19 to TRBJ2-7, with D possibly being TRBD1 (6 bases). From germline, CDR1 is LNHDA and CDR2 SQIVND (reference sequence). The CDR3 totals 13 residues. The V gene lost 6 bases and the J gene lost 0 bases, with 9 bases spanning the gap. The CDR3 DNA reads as TGTGCCAGTAGCGACAGGCTCTCCTACGAGCAGTACTTC. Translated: CASSDRLSYEQYF.

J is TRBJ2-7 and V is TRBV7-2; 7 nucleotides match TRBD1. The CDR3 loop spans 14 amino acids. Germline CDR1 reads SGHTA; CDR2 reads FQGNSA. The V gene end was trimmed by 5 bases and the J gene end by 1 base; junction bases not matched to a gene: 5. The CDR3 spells CASSGRTGSYEQYF. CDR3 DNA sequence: TGTGCCAGCAGCGGCAGGACAGGATCCTACGAGCAGTACTTC.

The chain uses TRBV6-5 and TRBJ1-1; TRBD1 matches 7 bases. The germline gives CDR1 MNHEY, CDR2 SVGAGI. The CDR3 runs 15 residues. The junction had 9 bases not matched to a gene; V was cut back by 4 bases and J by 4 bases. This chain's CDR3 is CASSLTDRSGTEAFF. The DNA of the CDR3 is TGTGCCAGCAGTTTGACGGACAGGTCGGGCACTGAAGCTTTCTTT.

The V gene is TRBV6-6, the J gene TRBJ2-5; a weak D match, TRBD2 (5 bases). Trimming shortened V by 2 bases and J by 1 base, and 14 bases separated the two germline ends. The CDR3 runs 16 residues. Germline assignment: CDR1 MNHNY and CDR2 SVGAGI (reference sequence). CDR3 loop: CASSYGNVGAQETQYF. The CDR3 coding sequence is TGTGCCAGCAGTTACGGAAACGTGGGAGCCCAAGAGACCCAGTACTTC.

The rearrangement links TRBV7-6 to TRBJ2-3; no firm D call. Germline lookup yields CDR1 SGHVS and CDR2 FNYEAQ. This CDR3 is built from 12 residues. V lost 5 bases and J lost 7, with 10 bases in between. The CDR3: CASSHAGHTQYF. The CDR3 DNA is TGTGCCAGCAGCCACGCAGGCCATACGCAGTATTTT.